A selection of T cell receptor beta chains follows, all from one sample in a study of cytomegalovirus exposure and HLA in healthy donors. Repertoires were generated with immunoSEQ multiplex PCR, while TCRdb's copy carries only in-frame clones and drops some. Of 65,000 to 95,000 clones detected, about four fifths appear once; the ten largest clones hold less than 6%. The sequencing sample was made of PBMCs. These receptors came from a male donor in good health and CMV-seropositive. The conserved cysteine and the conserved F or W are not part of the CDR3 here.

TRBV7-8	TRBJ2-7	ASSLGLGGNSGEQY
TRBV1	TRBJ1-4	TSSQDDLVAGVWEKLF
TRBV10-3	TRBJ1-5	AISDTNQPQH
TRBV9	TRBJ2-3	ASSDLLGGTLTDTQY
TRBV6-6	TRBJ2-7	ASSYSLYEQY
TRBV11-2	TRBJ2-7	ASSRTIQGYEQY
TRBV5-6	TRBJ2-7	ASSFPSTSPTYEQY
TRBV19	TRBJ1-2	ASSRGGNGYT
TRBV7-6	TRBJ2-1	ASSYGFISGGDNEQF
TRBV28	TRBJ2-7	ASTRLAGGPFEQY
TRBV7-2	TRBJ1-2	ASSKLGPGGYGYT
TRBV10-3	TRBJ1-4	ATHDRFEEKLF
TRBV28	TRBJ1-5	ASRGAPNQPQH
TRBV7-8	TRBJ2-1	ASSLDGGALNEQF
TRBV30	TRBJ2-3	AWSVYSVPPRSTDTQY
TRBV28	TRBJ1-4	ASSLIRDRINEKLF
TRBV9	TRBJ2-7	ASSVVPGQHYEQY
TRBV2	TRBJ2-3	ASKPTSSDTQY
TRBV4-1	TRBJ2-3	ASSQVGTPGADTQY
TRBV10-2	TRBJ1-6	ASSDSGQGYNSPLH
TRBV6-6	TRBJ1-2	ASSYSTENGYT
TRBV7-6	TRBJ1-1	ASSLDGGRAF
TRBV5-5	TRBJ1-1	ASSKGAGTNTEAF
TRBV18	TRBJ1-1	ASHRVENTEAF
TRBV5-6	TRBJ2-7	ASSLSVEDEQY
TRBV4-1	-	ASSQPRDRGHEQY
TRBV19	TRBJ2-7	ASRGTGGPYEQY
TRBV6-1	TRBJ2-7	ASRPTAGGPYEQY
TRBV7-3	TRBJ2-3	ASSLTPGDTQY
TRBV5-4	TRBJ2-1	ASSPRGDRHEQF
TRBV4-1	TRBJ1-1	ASSQTNTEAF
TRBV5-1	TRBJ1-1	ASSLDGGAAF
TRBV29-1	TRBJ1-5	SVRGQINQPQH
TRBV5-1	TRBJ2-2	ASGETRTLNTGELF
TRBV19	TRBJ1-1	ASKGAEAF
TRBV19	TRBJ2-7	ASSLGGVYYEQY
TRBV19	TRBJ2-7	ASSIPPGGEQY
TRBV6-6	TRBJ1-1	ASNPQGPEAF
TRBV7-2	TRBJ2-7	ASKAGQEYYEQY
TRBV6-5	TRBJ1-2	ASRPSGGQTYGYT
TRBV27	TRBJ1-2	ASSLSLGDPYGYT
TRBV11-2	TRBJ2-3	ASSLVRRHTQY
TRBV11-2	TRBJ2-1	ASSLDRGHNEQF
TRBV21-1	TRBJ2-7	ASSPPGHEQY
TRBV28	TRBJ2-7	ASSSPGGLSYEQY
TRBV11-2	TRBJ2-5	ASSKTGQETQY